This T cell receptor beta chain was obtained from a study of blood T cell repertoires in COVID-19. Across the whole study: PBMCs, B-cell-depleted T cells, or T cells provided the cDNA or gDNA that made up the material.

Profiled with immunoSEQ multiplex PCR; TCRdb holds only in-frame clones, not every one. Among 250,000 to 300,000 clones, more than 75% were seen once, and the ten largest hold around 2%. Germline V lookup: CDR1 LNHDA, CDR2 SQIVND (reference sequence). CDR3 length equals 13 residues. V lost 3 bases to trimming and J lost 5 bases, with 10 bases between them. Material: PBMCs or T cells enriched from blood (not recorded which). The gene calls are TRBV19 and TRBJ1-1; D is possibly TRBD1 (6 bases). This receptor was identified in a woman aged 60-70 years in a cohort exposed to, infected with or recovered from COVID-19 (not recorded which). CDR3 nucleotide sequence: TGTGCCAGTAGTATGAAGGGGGGGACTGAAGCTTTCTTT. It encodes CASSMKGGTEAFF.